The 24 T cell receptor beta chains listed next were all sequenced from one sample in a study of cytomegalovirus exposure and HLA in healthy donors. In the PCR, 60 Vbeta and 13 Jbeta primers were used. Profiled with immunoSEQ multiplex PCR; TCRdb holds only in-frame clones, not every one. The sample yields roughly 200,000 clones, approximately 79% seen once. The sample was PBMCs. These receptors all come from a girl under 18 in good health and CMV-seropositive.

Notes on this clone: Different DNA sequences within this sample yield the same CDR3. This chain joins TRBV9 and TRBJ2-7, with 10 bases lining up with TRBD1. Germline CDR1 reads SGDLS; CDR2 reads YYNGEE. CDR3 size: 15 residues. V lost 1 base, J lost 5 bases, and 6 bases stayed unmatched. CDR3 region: CASSVMGQGSDEQYF. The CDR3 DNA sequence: TGTGCCAGCAGCGTAATGGGACAGGGGTCGGACGAGCAGTACTTC.

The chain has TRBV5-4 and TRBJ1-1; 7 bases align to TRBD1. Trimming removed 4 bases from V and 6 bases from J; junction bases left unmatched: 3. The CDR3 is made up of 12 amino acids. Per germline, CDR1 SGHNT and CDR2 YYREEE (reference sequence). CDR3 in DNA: TGTGCCAGCAGCCCAGGGGGGCCTGAAGCTTTCTTT. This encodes CASSPGGPEAFF.

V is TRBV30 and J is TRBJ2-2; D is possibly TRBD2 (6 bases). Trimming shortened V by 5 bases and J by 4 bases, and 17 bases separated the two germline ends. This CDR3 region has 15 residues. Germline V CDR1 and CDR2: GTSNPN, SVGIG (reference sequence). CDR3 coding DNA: TGTGCCTGGCAAGCGGGCCAGGTCCTCACCGGGGAGCTGTTTTTT. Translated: CAWQAGQVLTGELFF.

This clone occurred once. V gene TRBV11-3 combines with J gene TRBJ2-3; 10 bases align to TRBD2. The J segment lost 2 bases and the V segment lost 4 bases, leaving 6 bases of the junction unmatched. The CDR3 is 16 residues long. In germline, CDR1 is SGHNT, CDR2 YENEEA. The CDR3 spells CASSYGLAVDTDTQYF. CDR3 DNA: TGTGCCAGCAGCTACGGACTAGCGGTGGACACAGATACGCAGTATTTT.

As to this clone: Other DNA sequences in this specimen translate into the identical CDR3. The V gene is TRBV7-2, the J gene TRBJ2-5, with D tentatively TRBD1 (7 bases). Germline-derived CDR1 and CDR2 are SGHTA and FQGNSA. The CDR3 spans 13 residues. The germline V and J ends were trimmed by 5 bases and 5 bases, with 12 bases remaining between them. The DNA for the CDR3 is TGTGCCAGCAGCCTGTCAGGGGGGGAGACCCAGTACTTC. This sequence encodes CASSLSGGETQYF.

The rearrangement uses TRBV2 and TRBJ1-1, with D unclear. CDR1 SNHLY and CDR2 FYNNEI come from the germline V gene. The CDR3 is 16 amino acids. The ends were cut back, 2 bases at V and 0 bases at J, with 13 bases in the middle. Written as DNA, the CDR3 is TGTGCCAGCAGTGAAATGGAGCATCTCATGAACACTGAAGCTTTCTTT. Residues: CASSEMEHLMNTEAFF.

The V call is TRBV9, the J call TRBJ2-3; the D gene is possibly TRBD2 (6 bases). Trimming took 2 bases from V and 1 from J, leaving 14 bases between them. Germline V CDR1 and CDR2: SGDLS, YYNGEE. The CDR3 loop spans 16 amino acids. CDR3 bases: TGTGCCAGCAGCGTCACCGGGACTGGGGGCACAGATACGCAGTATTTT. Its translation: CASSVTGTGGTDTQYF.

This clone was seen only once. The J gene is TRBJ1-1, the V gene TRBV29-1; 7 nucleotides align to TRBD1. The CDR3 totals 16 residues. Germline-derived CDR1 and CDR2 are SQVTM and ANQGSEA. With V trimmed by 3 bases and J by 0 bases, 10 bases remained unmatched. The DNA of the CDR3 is TGCAGCGTTGACGGGGAAACAGGGGCGGTGAACACTGAAGCTTTCTTT. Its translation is CSVDGETGAVNTEAFF.

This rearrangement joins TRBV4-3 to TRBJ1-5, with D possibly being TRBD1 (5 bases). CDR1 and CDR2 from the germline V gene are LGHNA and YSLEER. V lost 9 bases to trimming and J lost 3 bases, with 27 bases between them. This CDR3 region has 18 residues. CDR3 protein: CARPRIRHGAGPNQPQHF. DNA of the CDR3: TGCGCCAGACCACGGATCCGACACGGCGCAGGGCCCAATCAGCCCCAGCATTTT.

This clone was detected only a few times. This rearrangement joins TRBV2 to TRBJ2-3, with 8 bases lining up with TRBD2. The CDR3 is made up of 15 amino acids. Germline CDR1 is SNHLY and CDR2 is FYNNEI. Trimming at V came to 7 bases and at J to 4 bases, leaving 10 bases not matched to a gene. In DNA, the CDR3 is TGTGCCAGCACCTCGGGACTAGGAGTCGCAGATACGCAGTATTTT. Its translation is CASTSGLGVADTQYF. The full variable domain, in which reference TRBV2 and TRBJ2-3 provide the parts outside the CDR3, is EPEVTQTPSHQVTQMGQEVILRCVPISNHLYFYWYRQILGQKVEFLVSFYNNEISEKSEIFDDQFSVERPDGSNFTLKIRSTKLEDSAMYFCASTSGLGVADTQYFGPGTRLTVL.

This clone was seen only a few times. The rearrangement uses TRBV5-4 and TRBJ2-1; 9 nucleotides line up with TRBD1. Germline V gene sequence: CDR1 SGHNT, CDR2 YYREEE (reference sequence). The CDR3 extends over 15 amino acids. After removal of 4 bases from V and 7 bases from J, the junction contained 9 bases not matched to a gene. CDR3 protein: CASSLPGTGLNEQFF. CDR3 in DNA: TGTGCCAGCAGCCTCCCCGGGACAGGGTTGAATGAGCAGTTCTTC. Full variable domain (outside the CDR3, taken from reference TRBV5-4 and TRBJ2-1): ETGVTQSPTHLIKTRGQQVTLRCSSQSGHNTVSWYQQALGQGPQFIFQYYREEENGRGNFPPRFSGLQFPNYSSELNVNALELDDSALYLCASSLPGTGLNEQFFGPGTRLTVL.

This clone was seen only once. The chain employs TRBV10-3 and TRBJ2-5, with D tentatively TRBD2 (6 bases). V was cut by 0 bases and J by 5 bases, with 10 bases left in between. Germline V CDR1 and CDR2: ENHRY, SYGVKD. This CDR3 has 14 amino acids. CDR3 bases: TGTGCCATCAGTGAGTCGGGGGGAGACGAGACCCAGTACTTC. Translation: CAISESGGDETQYF.

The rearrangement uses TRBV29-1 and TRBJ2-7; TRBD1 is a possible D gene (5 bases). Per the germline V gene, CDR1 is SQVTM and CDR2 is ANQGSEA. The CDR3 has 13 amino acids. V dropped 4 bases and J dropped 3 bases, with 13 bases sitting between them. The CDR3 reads CSVGQGQIYEQYF. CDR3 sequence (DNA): TGCAGCGTTGGGCAGGGTCAAATCTACGAGCAGTACTTC.

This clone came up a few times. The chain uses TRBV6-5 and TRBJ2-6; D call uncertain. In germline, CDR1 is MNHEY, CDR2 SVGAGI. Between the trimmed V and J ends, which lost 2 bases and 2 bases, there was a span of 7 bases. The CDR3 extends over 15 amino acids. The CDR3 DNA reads TGTGCCAGCAGTTACGAAGGAGCTGGGGCCAACGTCCTGACTTTC. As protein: CASSYEGAGANVLTF.

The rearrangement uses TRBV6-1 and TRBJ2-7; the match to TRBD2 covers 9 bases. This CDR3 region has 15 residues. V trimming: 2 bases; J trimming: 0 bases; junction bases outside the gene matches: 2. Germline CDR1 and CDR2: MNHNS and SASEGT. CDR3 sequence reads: CASSELAGSSYEQYF. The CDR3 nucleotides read TGTGCCAGCAGTGAACTAGCGGGGAGCTCCTACGAGCAGTACTTC.

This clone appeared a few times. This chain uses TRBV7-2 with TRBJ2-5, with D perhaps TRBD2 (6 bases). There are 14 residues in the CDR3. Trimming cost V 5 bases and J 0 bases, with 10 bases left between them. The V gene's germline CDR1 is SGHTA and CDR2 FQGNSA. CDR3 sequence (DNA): TGTGCCAGCAGCCTAAGACTAGACCAAGAGACCCAGTACTTC. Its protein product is CASSLRLDQETQYF.

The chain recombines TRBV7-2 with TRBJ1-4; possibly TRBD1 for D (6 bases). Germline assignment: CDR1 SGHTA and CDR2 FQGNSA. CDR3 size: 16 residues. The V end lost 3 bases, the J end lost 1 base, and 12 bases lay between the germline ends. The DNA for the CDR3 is TGTGCCAGCAGCTTCGGCAGGGGATTAACTAATGAAAAACTGTTTTTT. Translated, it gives CASSFGRGLTNEKLFF.

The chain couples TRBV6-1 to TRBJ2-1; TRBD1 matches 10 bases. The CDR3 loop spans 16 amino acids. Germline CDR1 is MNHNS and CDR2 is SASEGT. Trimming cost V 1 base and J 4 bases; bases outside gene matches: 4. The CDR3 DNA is TGTGCCAGCAGTGAAGTAGGGACAGGGGTATACAATGAGCAGTTCTTC. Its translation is CASSEVGTGVYNEQFF.

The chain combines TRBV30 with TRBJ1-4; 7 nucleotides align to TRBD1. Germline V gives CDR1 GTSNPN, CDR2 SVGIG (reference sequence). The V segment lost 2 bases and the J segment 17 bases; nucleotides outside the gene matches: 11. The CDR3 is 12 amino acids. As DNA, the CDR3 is TGTGCCTGGAGTTCCCCGACAGGGCTAAGTTTTTTT. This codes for CAWSSPTGLSFF.

This CDR3 reads CASSSRVYSGNTIYF. The CDR3 DNA reads TGTGCCAGCAGCTCCCGGGTCTACTCTGGAAACACCATATATTTT. V usage is TRBV7-2 and J usage is TRBJ1-3, with unresolved D. CDR3 length equals 15 residues. Trimming removed 4 bases from V and 0 bases from J, with 10 bases in between. Germline V gene lookup returns CDR1 SGHTA and CDR2 FQGNSA.

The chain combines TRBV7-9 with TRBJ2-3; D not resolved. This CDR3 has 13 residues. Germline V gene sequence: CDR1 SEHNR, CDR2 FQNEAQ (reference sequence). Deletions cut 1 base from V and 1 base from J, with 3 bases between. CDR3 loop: CASSLGGTDTQYF. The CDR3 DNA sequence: TGTGCCAGCAGCTTAGGAGGCACAGATACGCAGTATTTT.

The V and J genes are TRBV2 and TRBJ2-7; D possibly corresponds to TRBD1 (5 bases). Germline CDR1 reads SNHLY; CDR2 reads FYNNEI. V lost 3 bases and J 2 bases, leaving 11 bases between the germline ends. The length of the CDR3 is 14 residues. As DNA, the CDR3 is TGTGCCAGCAGTGATCAGGGTTTTACCTACGAGCAGTACTTC. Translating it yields CASSDQGFTYEQYF.

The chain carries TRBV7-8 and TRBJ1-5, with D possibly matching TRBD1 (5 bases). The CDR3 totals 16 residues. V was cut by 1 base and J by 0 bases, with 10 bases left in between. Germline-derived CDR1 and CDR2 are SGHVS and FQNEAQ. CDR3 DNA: TGTGCCAGCAGCTTAGAAGGGGTTTATAGCAATCAGCCCCAGCATTTT. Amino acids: CASSLEGVYSNQPQHF.

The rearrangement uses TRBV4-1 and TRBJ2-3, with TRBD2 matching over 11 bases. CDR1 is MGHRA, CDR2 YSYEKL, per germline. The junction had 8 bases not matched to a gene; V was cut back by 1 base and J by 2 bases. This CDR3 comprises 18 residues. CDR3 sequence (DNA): TGCGCCAGCAGCCAAGGGGATAGCGGGGGGGCCTTCACAGATACGCAGTATTTT. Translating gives CASSQGDSGGAFTDTQYF.